The entry below gives a single TCR beta chain sequence along with its context. The antigen remains unidentified. This specimen belongs to a study of CD4 T cells in relation to SARS-CoV-2 and coronaviruses. Study-level background: After approximately 10 days of antigen culture, PBMC TCR beta CDR3s were sequenced. The HLA restriction of the shared crossreactive spike epitopes was mapped. Study-wide results and limits: SARS-CoV-2-driven expansion was significantly weaker in crossreactive than monoreactive clones.

Naive or memory CD4+ cells were cultured 1:1 with T cell-depleted PBMCs plus CEF. The CDR3 consists of 14 residues. With 4 bases clipped from V and 6 bases from J, the junction kept 9 bases outside the gene matches. Per the germline V gene, CDR1 is LGHDT and CDR2 is YNNKEL (reference sequence). Only in-frame clones appear in the TCRdb table, and some are missing; sequencing was by immunoSEQ multiplex PCR. The table shows more than 35,000 clones, with just over 75% occurring only once. The clonotype was recovered from an adult with COVID-19. The chain employs TRBV3-1 (or the pseudogene TRBV3-2) and TRBJ2-7; 7 bases are a match to TRBD2. The sample taken for sequencing was memory CD4+ T cells from PBMCs, cultured in vitro. CDR3 region: CASSPYWEGPEQYF. DNA for the CDR3: TGTGCCAGCAGCCCATATTGGGAGGGCCCCGAGCAGTACTTC.